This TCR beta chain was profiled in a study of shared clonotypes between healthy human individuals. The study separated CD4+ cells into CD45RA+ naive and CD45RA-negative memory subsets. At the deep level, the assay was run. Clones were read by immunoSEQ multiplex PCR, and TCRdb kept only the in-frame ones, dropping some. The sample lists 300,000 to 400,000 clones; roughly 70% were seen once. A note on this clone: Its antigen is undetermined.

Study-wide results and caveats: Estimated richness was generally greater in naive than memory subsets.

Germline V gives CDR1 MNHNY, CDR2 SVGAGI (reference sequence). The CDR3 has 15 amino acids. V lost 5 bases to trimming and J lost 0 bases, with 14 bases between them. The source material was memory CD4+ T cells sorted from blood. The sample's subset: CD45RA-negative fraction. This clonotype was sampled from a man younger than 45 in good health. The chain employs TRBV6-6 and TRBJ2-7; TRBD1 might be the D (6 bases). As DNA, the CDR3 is TGTGCCAGCAGTAACAGGGACCACAGCTCCTACGAGCAGTACTTC. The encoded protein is CASSNRDHSSYEQYF.